This T cell receptor beta chain was obtained from a study of shared clonotypes between healthy human individuals. The table came from immunoSEQ multiplex PCR; TCRdb's copy has only in-frame clones and leaves some out. The sample shows roughly 500,000 clones, about 96% of them seen only once. Findings and caveats of the study: The study generally estimated greater richness for naive than memory subsets.

This clone was recorded only once. Its antigen is unidentified. This CDR3 region has 13 residues. Germline V CDR1 and CDR2: SGHNT, YENEEA. Between the trimmed V and J ends, which lost 5 bases and 4 bases, there was a span of 12 bases. The sequencing sample was made of naive CD4+ T cells sorted from blood. The subset is: CD45RA+ positively selected. The clonotype was recovered from a woman in her twenties or thirties in good health. The chain joins TRBV11-3 to TRBJ2-7; D might be TRBD2 (6 bases). CDR3 sequence reads: CASSPTGVYEQYF. Here the CDR3 DNA reads TGTGCCAGCAGCCCAACGGGAGTGTACGAGCAGTACTTC.